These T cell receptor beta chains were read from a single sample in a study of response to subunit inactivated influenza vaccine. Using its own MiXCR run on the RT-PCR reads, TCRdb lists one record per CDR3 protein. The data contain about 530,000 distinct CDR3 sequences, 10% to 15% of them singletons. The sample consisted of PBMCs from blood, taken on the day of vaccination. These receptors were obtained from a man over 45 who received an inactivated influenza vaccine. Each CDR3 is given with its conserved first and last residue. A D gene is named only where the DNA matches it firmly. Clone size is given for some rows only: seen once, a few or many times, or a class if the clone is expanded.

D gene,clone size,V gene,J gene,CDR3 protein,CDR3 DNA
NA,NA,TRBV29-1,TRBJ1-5,CSGSGVPNQPQHF,TGCAGCGGGAGCGGAGTCCCGAATCAGCCCCAGCATTTT
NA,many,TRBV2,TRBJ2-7,CASRRAINSYEQYF,TGTGCCAGCAGGAGGGCCATTAACTCCTACGAGCAGTACTTC
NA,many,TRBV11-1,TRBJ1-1,CASSFGITMNTEAFF,TGTGCCAGCAGCTTTGGAATAACAATGAACACTGAAGCTTTCTTT
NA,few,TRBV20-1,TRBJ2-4,CSAIGRELAKNIQYF,TGCAGTGCTATTGGGCGGGAACTAGCCAAAAACATTCAGTACTTC
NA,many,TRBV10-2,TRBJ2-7,CASKENSYEQYF,TGCGCCAGCAAGGAGAATTCCTACGAGCAGTACTTC
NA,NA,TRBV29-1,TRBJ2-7,CSVVQGTSYEQYF,TGCAGCGTTGTTCAGGGGACCTCCTACGAGCAGTACTTC
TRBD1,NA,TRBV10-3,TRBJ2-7,CAISTRQGYEQYF,TGTGCCATCAGTACCCGACAGGGCTACGAGCAGTACTTC
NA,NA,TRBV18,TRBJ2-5,CASSTGIQETQYF,TGTGCCAGCTCAACAGGGATCCAAGAGACCCAGTACTTC
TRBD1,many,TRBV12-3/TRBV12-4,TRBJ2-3,CASSSPGQGEYF,TGTGCCAGCAGTTCCCCGGGACAGGGGGAGTATTTT
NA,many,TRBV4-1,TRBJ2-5,CASSQGHTGPMQETQYF,TGCGCCAGCAGCCAAGGGCATACAGGACCTATGCAAGAGACCCAGTACTTC
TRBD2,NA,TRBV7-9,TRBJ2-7,CASIETSGRIYEQYF,TGTGCCAGCATCGAAACTAGCGGGAGAATCTACGAGCAGTACTTC
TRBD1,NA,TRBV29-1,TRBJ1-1,CSVKLTGGRTEAFF,TGCAGCGTCAAGCTTACAGGGGGACGGACTGAAGCTTTCTTT
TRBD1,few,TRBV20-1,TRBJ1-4,CSARHTGDEKLFF,TGCAGTGCTCGACACACAGGGGATGAAAAACTGTTTTTT
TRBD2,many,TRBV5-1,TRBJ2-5,CASSSGTSGGETQYF,TGCGCCAGCAGTTCCGGGACTAGCGGCGGGGAGACCCAGTACTTC
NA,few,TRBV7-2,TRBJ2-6,CASSLWYQADGANVLTF,TGTGCCAGCAGCTTGTGGTACCAGGCAGATGGGGCCAACGTCCTGACTTTC
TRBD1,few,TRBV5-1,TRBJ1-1,CASSPTMTGGDTEAFF,TGCGCCAGCAGCCCAACAATGACAGGGGGGGACACTGAAGCTTTCTTT
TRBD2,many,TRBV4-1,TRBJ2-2,CASSLAGGRNTGELFF,TGCGCCAGCAGCCTCGCGGGGGGGCGTAACACCGGGGAGCTGTTTTTT
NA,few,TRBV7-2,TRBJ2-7,CASSQRTFFSSYEQYF,TGTGCCAGCAGCCAGAGGACGTTTTTCAGCTCCTACGAGCAGTACTTC
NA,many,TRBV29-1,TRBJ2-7,CSANSGTTYEQYF,TGCAGCGCAAACTCCGGGACAACCTACGAGCAGTACTTC
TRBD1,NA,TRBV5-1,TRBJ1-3,CASSPMTGGSSGNTIYF,TGCGCCAGCAGCCCGATGACAGGGGGCAGCTCTGGAAACACCATATATTTT
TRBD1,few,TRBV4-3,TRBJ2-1,CASSQDFGQEFDEQFF,TGCGCCAGCAGCCAAGATTTCGGACAGGAATTCGATGAGCAGTTCTTC
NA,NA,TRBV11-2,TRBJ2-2,CASSFTGRGELFF,TGTGCCAGCAGCTTCACAGGGAGGGGGGAGCTGTTTTTT
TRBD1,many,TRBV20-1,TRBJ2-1,CSARMPGQRYNEQFF,TGCAGTGCTAGGATGCCGGGACAGAGATACAATGAGCAGTTCTTC
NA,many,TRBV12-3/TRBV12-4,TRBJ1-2,CASSFDRIYGYTF,TGTGCCAGCAGTTTTGACAGAATTTATGGCTACACCTTC
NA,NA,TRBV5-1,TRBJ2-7,CASSWQGYEQYF,TGCGCCAGCAGCTGGCAGGGCTACGAGCAGTACTTC
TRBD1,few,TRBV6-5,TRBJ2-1,CASSSAGTGDNEQFF,TGTGCCAGCAGTTCCGCCGGGACAGGGGACAATGAGCAGTTCTTC
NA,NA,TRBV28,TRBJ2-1,CASSPTREYNEQFF,TGTGCCAGCAGCCCGACTAGGGAGTACAATGAGCAGTTCTTC
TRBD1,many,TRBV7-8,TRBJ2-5,CASSLGQSQETQYF,TGTGCCAGCAGCTTGGGACAGAGTCAAGAGACCCAGTACTTC
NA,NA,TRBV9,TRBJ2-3,CASSVGGTPRTDTQYF,TGTGCCAGCAGCGTAGGTGGTACTCCTCGCACAGATACGCAGTATTTT
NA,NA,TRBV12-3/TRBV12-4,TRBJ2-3,CASNRDTSTDTQYF,TGTGCCAGCAACCGGGACACTAGCACAGATACGCAGTATTTT
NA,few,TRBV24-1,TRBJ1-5,CATSDSGQLRIGNQPQHF,TGTGCCACCAGTGATTCGGGACAACTCCGAATAGGAAATCAGCCCCAGCATTTT
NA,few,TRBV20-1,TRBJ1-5,CSALPGHDNQPQHF,TGCAGTGCTCTGCCGGGACACGACAATCAGCCCCAGCATTTT
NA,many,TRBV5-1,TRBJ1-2,CASRDSLPNYGYTF,TGCGCCAGCAGGGACAGTCTCCCTAACTATGGCTACACCTTC
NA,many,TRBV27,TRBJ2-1,CASSFSSYNEQFF,TGTGCCAGCAGTTTCAGCTCCTACAATGAGCAGTTCTTC
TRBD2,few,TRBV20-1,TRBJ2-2,CSAPLHGLGANTGELFF,TGCAGTGCTCCCCTCCACGGACTAGGGGCCAACACCGGGGAGCTGTTTTTT
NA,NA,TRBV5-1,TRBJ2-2,CASSPGPTNTGELFF,TGCGCCAGCAGCCCGGGGCCTACTAACACCGGGGAGCTGTTTTTT
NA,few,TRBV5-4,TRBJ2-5,CASSLGSPKTQYF,TGTGCCAGCAGCTTGGGATCGCCGAAGACCCAGTACTTC
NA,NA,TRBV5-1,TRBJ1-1,CASSLTGKLNTEAFF,TGCGCCAGCAGCTTAACAGGGAAATTGAACACTGAAGCTTTCTTT
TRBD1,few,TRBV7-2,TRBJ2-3,CASSLLGQGARTDTQYF,TGTGCCAGCAGCCTTCTGGGACAGGGGGCGCGAACAGATACGCAGTATTTT
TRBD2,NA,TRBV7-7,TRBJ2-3,CASSLASSATSGGFTDTQYF,TGTGCTAGCAGCTTAGCTTCATCGGCGACTAGCGGGGGTTTCACAGATACGCAGTATTTT
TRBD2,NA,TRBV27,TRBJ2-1,CASRLRRTSSYNEQFF,TGTGCCAGCCGACTCCGCCGGACTAGCTCCTACAATGAGCAGTTCTTC
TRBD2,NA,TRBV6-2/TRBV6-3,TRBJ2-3,CASRTTSGFTDTQYF,TGTGCCAGCAGGACTACTAGCGGGTTCACAGATACGCAGTATTTT
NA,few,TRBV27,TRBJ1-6,CASRDRYNSPLHF,TGTGCCAGCAGGGACCGATATAATTCACCCCTCCACTTT
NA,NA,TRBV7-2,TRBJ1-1,CASSLAVIQANTEAFF,TGTGCCAGCAGCTTAGCGGTCATACAGGCAAACACTGAAGCTTTCTTT
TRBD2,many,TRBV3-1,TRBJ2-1,CASSREGEQFF,TGTGCCAGCAGCAGGGAGGGTGAGCAGTTCTTC
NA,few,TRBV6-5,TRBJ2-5,CASSYSGGGLETQYF,TGTGCCAGCAGTTACTCGGGCGGGGGCCTCGAGACCCAGTACTTC
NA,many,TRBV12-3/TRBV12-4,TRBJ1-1,CASSSQGYTEAFF,TGTGCCAGCAGTTCTCAGGGTTATACTGAAGCTTTCTTT
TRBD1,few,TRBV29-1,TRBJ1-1,CSVGYRGMNTEAFF,TGCAGCGTTGGATACAGGGGCATGAACACTGAAGCTTTCTTT
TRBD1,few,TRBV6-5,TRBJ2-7,CASSYPPDRVYEQYF,TGTGCCAGCAGTTACCCGCCCGACAGGGTCTACGAGCAGTACTTC
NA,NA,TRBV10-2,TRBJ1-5,CASTNRVDQPQHF,TGCGCCAGCACAAACAGGGTAGATCAGCCCCAGCATTTT
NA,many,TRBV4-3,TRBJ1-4,CASSPRQATIYTNEKLFF,TGCGCCAGCAGCCCCCGGCAGGCCACGATCTACACTAATGAAAAACTGTTTTTT
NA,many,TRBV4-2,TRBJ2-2,CASSQDPRLDPGELFF,TGTGCCAGCAGCCAAGATCCCAGGTTGGACCCCGGGGAGCTGTTTTTT
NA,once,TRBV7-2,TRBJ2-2,CASSSLTVSRELFF,TGTGCCAGCAGCTCACTGACAGTTTCCCGGGAGCTGTTTTTT